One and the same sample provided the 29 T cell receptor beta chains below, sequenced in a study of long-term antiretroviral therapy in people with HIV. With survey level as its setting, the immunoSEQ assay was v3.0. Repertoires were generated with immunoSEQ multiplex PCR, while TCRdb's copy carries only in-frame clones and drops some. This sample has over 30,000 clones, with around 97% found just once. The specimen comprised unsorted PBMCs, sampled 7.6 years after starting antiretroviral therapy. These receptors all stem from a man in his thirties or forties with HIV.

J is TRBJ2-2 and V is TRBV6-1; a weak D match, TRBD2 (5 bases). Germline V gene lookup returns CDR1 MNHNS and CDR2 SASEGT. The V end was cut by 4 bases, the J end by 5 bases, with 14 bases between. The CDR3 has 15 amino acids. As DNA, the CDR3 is TGTGCCAGCAGTGGGTCACAGACTATTACCGGGGAGCTGTTTTTT. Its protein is CASSGSQTITGELFF.

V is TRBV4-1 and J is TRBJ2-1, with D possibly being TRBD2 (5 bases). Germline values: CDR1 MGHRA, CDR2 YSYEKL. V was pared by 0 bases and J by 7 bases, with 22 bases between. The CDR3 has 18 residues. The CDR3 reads CASSQEHNVASLRNEQFF. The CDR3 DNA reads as TGCGCCAGCAGCCAAGAGCATAACGTAGCGTCCCTGAGGAATGAGCAGTTCTTC.

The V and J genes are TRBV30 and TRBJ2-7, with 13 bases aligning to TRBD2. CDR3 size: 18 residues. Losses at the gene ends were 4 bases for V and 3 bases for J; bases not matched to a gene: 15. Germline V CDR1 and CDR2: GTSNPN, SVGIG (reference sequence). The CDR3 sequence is CAWTLTALGLAGNYEQYF. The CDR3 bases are TGTGCCTGGACCCTGACGGCCCTGGGACTAGCGGGGAACTACGAGCAGTACTTC.

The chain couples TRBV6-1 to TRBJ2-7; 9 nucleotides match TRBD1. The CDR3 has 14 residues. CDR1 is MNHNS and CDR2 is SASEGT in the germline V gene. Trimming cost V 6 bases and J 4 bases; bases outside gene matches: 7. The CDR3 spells CASRVDRGRYEQYF. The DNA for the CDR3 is TGTGCCAGCAGGGTGGACAGGGGAAGGTACGAGCAGTACTTC.

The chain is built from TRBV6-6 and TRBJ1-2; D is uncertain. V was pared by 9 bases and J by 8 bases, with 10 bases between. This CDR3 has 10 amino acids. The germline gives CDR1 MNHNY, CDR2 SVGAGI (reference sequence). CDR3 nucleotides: TGTGCCAGTTCAGCGGGAGGCTACACCTTC. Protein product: CASSAGGYTF.

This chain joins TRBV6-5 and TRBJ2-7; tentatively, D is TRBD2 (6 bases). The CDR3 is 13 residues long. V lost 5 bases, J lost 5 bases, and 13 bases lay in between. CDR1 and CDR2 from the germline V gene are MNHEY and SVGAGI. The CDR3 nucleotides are TGTGCCAGCAGTCGACGGGCGGGGAACGAGCAGTACTTC. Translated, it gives CASSRRAGNEQYF.

For the CDR3, the DNA is TGTGCCAGCAGCTGGCAGGGTGGGCGAGGAAGTTCACCCCTCCACTTT. It specifies CASSWQGGRGSSPLHF. J is TRBJ1-6 and V is TRBV7-9; D possibly corresponds to TRBD1 (5 bases). Germline lookup yields CDR1 SEHNR and CDR2 FQNEAQ (reference sequence). This CDR3 is built from 16 residues. Trimming removed 4 bases from V and 9 bases from J, with 19 bases in between.

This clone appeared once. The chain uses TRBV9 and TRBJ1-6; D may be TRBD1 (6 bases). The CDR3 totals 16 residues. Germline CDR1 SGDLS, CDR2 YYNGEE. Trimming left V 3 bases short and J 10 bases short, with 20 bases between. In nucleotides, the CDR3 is TGTGCCAGCAGCGCCCTACAGAACACCAGGGGCTCACCCCTCCACTTT. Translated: CASSALQNTRGSPLHF.

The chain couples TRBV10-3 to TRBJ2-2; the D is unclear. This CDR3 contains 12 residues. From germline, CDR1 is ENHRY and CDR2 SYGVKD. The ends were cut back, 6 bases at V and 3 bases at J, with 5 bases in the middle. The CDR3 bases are TGTGCCATCAGAGAGGACACCGGGGAGCTGTTTTTT. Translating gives CAIREDTGELFF.

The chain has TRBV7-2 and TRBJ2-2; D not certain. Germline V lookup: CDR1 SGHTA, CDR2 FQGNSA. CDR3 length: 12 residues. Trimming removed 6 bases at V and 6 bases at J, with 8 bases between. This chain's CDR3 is CASSTVSGELFF. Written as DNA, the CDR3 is TGTGCCAGCAGTACCGTGTCCGGGGAGCTGTTTTTT. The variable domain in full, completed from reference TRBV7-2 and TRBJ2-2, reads GAGVSQSPSNKVTEKGKDVELRCDPISGHTALYWYRQSLGQGLEFLIYFQGNSAPDKSGLPSDRFSAERTGGSVSTLTIQRTQQEDSAVYLCASSTVSGELFFGEGSRLTVL.

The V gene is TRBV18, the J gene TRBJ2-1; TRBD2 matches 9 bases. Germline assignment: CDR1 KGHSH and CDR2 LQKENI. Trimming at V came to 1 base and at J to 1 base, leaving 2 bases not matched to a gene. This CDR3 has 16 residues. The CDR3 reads CASSPLAGVSYNEQFF. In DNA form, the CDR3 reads TGTGCCAGCTCACCACTAGCGGGAGTTTCCTACAATGAGCAGTTCTTC.

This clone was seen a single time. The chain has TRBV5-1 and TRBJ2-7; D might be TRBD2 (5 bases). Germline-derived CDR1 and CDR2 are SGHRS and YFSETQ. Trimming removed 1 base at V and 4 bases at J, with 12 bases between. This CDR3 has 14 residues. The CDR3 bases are TGCGCCAGCAGCTTGCTGGGAACGGGGTACGAGCAGTACTTC. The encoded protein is CASSLLGTGYEQYF.

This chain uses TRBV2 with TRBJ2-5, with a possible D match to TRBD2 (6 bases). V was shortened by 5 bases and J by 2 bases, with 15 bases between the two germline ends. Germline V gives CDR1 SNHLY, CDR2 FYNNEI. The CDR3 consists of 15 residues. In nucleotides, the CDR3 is TGTGCCAGCAGTAACGGGGGAGGAGGGCAAGAGACCCAGTACTTC. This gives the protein CASSNGGGGQETQYF. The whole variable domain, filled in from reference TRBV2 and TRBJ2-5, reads EPEVTQTPSHQVTQMGQEVILRCVPISNHLYFYWYRQILGQKVEFLVSFYNNEISEKSEIFDDQFSVERPDGSNFTLKIRSTKLEDSAMYFCASSNGGGGQETQYFGPGTRLLVL.

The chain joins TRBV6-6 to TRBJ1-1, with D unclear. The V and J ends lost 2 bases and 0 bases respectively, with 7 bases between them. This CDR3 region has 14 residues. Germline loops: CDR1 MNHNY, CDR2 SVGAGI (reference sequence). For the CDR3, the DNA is TGTGCCAGCAGTTACCTGGAAATGAACACTGAAGCTTTCTTT. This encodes CASSYLEMNTEAFF.

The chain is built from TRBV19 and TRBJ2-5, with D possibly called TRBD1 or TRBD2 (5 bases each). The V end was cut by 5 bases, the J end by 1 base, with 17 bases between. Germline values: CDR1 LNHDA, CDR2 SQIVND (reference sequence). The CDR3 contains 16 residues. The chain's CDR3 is CASSPKAGTFQETQYF. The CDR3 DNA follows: TGTGCCAGTAGTCCCAAGGCCGGGACCTTCCAAGAGACCCAGTACTTC. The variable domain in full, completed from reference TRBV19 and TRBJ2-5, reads DGGITQSPKYLFRKEGQNVTLSCEQNLNHDAMYWYRQDPGQGLRLIYYSQIVNDFQKGDIAEGYSVSREKKESFPLTVTSAQKNPTAFYLCASSPKAGTFQETQYFGPGTRLLVL.

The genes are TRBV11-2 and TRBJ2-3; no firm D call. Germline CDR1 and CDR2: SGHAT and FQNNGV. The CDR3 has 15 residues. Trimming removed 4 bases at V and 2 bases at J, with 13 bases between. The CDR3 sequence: CASSSTLTATDTQYF. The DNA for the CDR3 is TGTGCCAGCAGCTCCACCCTTACGGCCACAGATACGCAGTATTTT.

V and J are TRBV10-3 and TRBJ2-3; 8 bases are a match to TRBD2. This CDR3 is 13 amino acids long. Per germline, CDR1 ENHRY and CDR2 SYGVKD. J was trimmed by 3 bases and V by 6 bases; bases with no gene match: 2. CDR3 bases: TGTGCCATCAGGCGGGAGGTGACAGATACGCAGTATTTT. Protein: CAIRREVTDTQYF.

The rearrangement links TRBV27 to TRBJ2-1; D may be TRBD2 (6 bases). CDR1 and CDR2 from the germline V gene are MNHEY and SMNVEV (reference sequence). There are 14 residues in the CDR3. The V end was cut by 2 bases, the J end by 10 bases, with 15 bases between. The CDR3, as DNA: TGTGCCAGCAGTTTACGGGCCACAGGAGGGGAGCAGTTCTTC. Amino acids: CASSLRATGGEQFF.

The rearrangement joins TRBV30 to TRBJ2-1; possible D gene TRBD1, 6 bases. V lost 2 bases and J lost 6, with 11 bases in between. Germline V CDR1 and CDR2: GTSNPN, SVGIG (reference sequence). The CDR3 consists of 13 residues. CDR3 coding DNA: TGTGCCTGGAGTACAGGGTGGGGCAATGAGCAGTTCTTC. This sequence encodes CAWSTGWGNEQFF.

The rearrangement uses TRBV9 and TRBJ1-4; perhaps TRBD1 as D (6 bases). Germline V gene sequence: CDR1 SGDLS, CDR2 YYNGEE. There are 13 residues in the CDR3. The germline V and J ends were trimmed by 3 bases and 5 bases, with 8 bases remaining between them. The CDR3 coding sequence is TGTGCCAGCAGCGCAGGGGAGAATGAAAAACTGTTTTTT. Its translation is CASSAGENEKLFF.

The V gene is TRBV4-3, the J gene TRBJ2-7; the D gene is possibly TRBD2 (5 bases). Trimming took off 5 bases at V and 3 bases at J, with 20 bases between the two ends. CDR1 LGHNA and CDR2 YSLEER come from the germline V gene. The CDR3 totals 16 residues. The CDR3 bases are TGCGCCAGCAGCGACGGGATCAGGCGGGTTCTCTACGAGCAGTACTTC. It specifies CASSDGIRRVLYEQYF.

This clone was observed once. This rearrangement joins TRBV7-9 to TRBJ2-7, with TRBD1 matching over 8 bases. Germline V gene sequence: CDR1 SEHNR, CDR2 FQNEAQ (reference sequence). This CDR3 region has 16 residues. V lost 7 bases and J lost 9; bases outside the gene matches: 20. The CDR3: CASTRDRGSLLRGQYF. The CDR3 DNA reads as TGTGCCAGCACCCGAGACAGGGGTTCCCTCCTACGAGGGCAGTACTTC.

CDR3: CASSGGTGGWYTQPQHF. In nucleotides, the CDR3 is TGTGCCAGCAGTGGTGGGACAGGGGGCTGGTATACTCAGCCCCAGCATTTT. The chain is built from TRBV2 and TRBJ1-5; the match to TRBD1 covers 12 bases. There are 17 residues in the CDR3. V dropped 4 bases and J dropped 6; count of bases not matched to a gene: 10. The germline V gene encodes CDR1 SNHLY and CDR2 FYNNEI.

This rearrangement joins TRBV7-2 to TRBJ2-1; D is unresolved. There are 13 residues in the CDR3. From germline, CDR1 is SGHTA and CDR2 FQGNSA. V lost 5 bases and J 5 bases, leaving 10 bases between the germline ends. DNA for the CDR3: TGTGCCAGCAGCCGAAGCCAGGACAATGAGCAGTTCTTC. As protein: CASSRSQDNEQFF.

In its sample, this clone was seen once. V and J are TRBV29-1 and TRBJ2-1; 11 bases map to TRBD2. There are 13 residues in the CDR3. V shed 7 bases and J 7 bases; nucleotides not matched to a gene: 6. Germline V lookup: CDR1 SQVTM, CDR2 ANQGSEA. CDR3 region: CSGGLAGLNEQFF. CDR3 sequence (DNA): TGCAGCGGAGGACTAGCGGGCTTGAATGAGCAGTTCTTC.

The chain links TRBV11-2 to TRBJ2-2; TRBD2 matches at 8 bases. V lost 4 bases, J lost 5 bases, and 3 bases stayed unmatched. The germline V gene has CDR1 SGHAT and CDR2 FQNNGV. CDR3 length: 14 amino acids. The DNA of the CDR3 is TGTGCCAGCAGCTCGGGAGGGGGGACCGGGGAGCTGTTTTTT. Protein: CASSSGGGTGELFF.

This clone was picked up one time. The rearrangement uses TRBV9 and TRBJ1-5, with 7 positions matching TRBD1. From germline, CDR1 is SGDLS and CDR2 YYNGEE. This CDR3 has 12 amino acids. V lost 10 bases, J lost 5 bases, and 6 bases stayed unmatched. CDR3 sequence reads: CARRQGDQPQHF. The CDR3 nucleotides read TGTGCCCGGCGGCAGGGGGATCAGCCCCAGCATTTT.

CDR3 DNA sequence: TGTGCCAGCAGCTCTCGAAGCGTCCGGGTATTCTTGGATACGCAGTATTTT. This gives the protein CASSSRSVRVFLDTQYF. The chain is built from TRBV11-2 and TRBJ2-3; D gene unclear. This CDR3 comprises 17 residues. CDR1 is SGHAT and CDR2 is FQNNGV in the germline V gene. The V gene lost 4 bases and the J gene lost 6 bases, with 23 bases spanning the gap.

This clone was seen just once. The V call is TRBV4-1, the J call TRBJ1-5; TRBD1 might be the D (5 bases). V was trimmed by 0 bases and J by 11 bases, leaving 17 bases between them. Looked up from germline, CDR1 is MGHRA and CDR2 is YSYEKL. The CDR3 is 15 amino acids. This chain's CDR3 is CASSQDFLQGAAQHF. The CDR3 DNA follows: TGCGCCAGCAGCCAAGATTTCTTGCAGGGAGCTGCCCAGCATTTT.